The table lists the clone carrying this T cell receptor (beta chain) with a few counts. Its antigen is unknown. TCRdb's copy holds only in-frame clones and misses some; the assay was immunoSEQ multiplex PCR. The sample contains about 74,000 clones, 94% of which appear only once. This sample is drawn from a study of cytomegalovirus exposure and HLA in healthy donors. As for the study in general: The approximately 110 validation repertoires, a later analysis reported, used the same platform as the approximately 730 repertoires from the first cohort.

Study observations and caveats: In vitro confirmation showed a few CMV-associated chains to be CMV antigen specific. Reports indicated that the classifier achieved high specificity and sensitivity in diagnosing cytomegalovirus status.

The CDR3 covers 12 residues. Germline V gene data show CDR1 as MDHEN and CDR2 as SYDVKM. Between the trimmed V and J ends, which lost 8 bases and 5 bases, there was a span of 12 bases. Sequenced input: PBMCs. This chain links TRBV28 with TRBJ1-2; D not resolved. The source of this sequence is a young man in good health and CMV-seropositive. The CDR3 is CASGLLKYGYTF. CDR3 nucleotide sequence: TGTGCCAGCGGCCTCCTTAAGTATGGCTACACCTTC.